A single sample is the source of the 27 T cell receptor beta chains below, sequenced in a study of early T cells in non-severe SARS-CoV-2 infection. MiXCR was run by TCRdb on the 5' RACE reads, yielding one entry per CDR3 protein. The data contain around 78,000 distinct CDR3 sequences, roughly a tenth of them singletons. The source was whole blood, collected at baseline. The receptors here all came from an adult who was a healthcare worker with PCR-confirmed SARS-CoV-2 infection or an uninfected control (not recorded which).

This clonotype came up a few times. V is TRBV2 and J is TRBJ2-2, with 13 bases lining up with TRBD2. CDR1 SNHLY and CDR2 FYNNEI come from the germline V gene. The CDR3 runs to 16 residues. The junction had 3 bases not matched to a gene; V was cut back by 7 bases and J by 1 base. The CDR3: CASTRLAGGNTGELFF. For the CDR3, the DNA is TGTGCCAGCACCCGACTAGCGGGGGGGAACACCGGGGAGCTGTTTTTT.

This clonotype was found a few times. The chain employs TRBV20-1 and TRBJ2-7; perhaps TRBD2 as D (5 bases). The CDR3 runs 14 residues. From germline, CDR1 is DFQATT and CDR2 SNEGSKA (reference sequence). Deletions cut 1 base from V and 2 bases from J, with 12 bases between. In DNA, the CDR3 is TGCAGTGCTAGAGCGGCTAGCATGACCTACGAGCAGTACTTC. Residues: CSARAASMTYEQYF.

This chain joins TRBV18 and TRBJ2-3, with a weak D call TRBD2 (5 bases). This CDR3 has 16 residues. The V gene's germline CDR1 is KGHSH and CDR2 LQKENI. The V end lost 3 bases, the J end lost 0 bases, and 13 bases lay between the germline ends. Here the CDR3 DNA reads TGTGCCAGCTCACCCATCCGGGGAGCTAGCACAGATACGCAGTATTTT. Translation gives CASSPIRGASTDTQYF.

This chain connects TRBV11-3 to TRBJ2-7, with 12 bases identical to TRBD2. Per the germline V gene, CDR1 is SGHNT and CDR2 is YENEEA. V gave up 5 bases and J gave up 1 base; unmatched junction bases: 3. The CDR3 contains 15 residues. The CDR3 sequence: CASSPSGGASYEQYF. The CDR3 DNA follows: TGTGCCAGCAGCCCTAGCGGGGGGGCTTCCTACGAGCAGTACTTC. Full variable domain (missing parts from reference TRBV11-3 and TRBJ2-7): EAGVVQSPRYKIIEKKQPVAFWCNPISGHNTLYWYLQNLGQGPELLIRYENEEAVDDSQLPKDRFSAERLKGVDSTLKIQPAELGDSAVYLCASSPSGGASYEQYFGPGTRLTVT.

This clonotype was seen repeatedly, ten times or more. The chain uses TRBV20-1 and TRBJ1-5, with 9 bases lining up with TRBD1. Germline values: CDR1 DFQATT, CDR2 SNEGSKA (reference sequence). The CDR3 totals 16 residues. V lost 2 bases to trimming and J lost 4 bases; unmatched junction nucleotides: 9. The CDR3 region has the DNA TGCAGTGCTAGACCTTACAGGGGGCAAGGGAATCAGCCCCAGCATTTT. This translates into CSARPYRGQGNQPQHF.

The CDR3 here is CATSDPGTGEHSYTF. CDR3 DNA: TGTGCCACCAGTGATCCTGGGACAGGGGAACATAGCTACACCTTC. The gene calls are TRBV24-1 and TRBJ1-2, with 10 bases that match TRBD1. The length of the CDR3 is 15 residues. V was clipped by 3 bases and J by 9 bases; unmatched bases: 9. Germline values: CDR1 KGHDR, CDR2 SFDVKD.

V gene TRBV18 combines with J gene TRBJ2-7, with D tentatively TRBD1 (6 bases). Trimming left V 3 bases short and J 8 bases short, with 17 bases between. The germline CDR1 and CDR2 sequences are KGHSH and LQKENI. This CDR3 has 14 amino acids. This chain's CDR3 is CASSPRDMVTKQYF. CDR3 DNA: TGTGCCAGCTCACCCCGGGACATGGTTACGAAGCAGTACTTC.

This clonotype was recorded at least ten times. The V gene is TRBV7-6, the J gene TRBJ2-1; D call uncertain. Germline-derived CDR1 and CDR2 are SGHVS and FNYEAQ. Deletions cut 0 bases from V and 4 bases from J, with 7 bases between. The CDR3 length is 14 residues. The CDR3 sequence is CASSLAEVYNEQFF. Here the CDR3 DNA reads TGTGCCAGCAGCTTAGCTGAAGTTTACAATGAGCAGTTCTTC. Variable domain in full (rest from reference TRBV7-6 and TRBJ2-1): GAGVSQSPRYKVTKRGQDVALRCDPISGHVSLYWYRQALGQGPEFLTYFNYEAQQDKSGLPNDRFSAERPEGSISTLTIQRTEQRDSAMYRCASSLAEVYNEQFFGPGTRLTVL.

This clonotype has ten or more counts. The chain combines TRBV2 with TRBJ2-5, with D uncertain. CDR3 length equals 13 residues. Germline CDR1 SNHLY, CDR2 FYNNEI. V lost 11 bases and J 4 bases, leaving 17 bases between the germline ends. The CDR3 sequence: CAARRTKPETQYF. In DNA, the CDR3 is TGTGCCGCTCGACGTACTAAGCCAGAGACCCAGTACTTC.

At least ten counts were recorded for this clonotype. The chain joins TRBV10-3 to TRBJ1-6; the D gene is possibly TRBD1 (5 bases). Germline V lookup: CDR1 ENHRY, CDR2 SYGVKD. CDR3 length: 16 amino acids. V dropped 3 bases and J dropped 0 bases, with 9 bases sitting between them. For the CDR3, the DNA is TGTGCCATCAGTGATGAGGGACCCTCCTATAATTCACCCCTCCACTTT. As protein: CAISDEGPSYNSPLHF.

This clonotype was counted between two and nine times. This chain connects TRBV4-1 to TRBJ2-5; D call uncertain. The CDR3 spans 14 residues. Germline-derived CDR1 and CDR2 are MGHRA and YSYEKL. Trimming took 0 bases from V and 2 from J, leaving 7 bases between them. In DNA, the CDR3 is TGCGCCAGCAGCCAAGATTACAGACAAGAGACCCAGTACTTC. Its translation: CASSQDYRQETQYF.

This clonotype was picked up many times. This chain uses TRBV4-2 with TRBJ2-1, with D tentatively TRBD2 (7 bases). There are 19 residues in the CDR3. The germline V gene has CDR1 LGHNA and CDR2 YNFKEQ. The germline V and J ends were trimmed by 2 bases and 3 bases, with 23 bases remaining between them. The CDR3 region is CASSQQSRIAGAIYNEQFF. CDR3 nucleotide sequence: TGTGCCAGCAGCCAACAGTCCCGCATCGCGGGGGCCATCTACAATGAGCAGTTCTTC.

In this sample, this clonotype turned up many times. The chain links TRBV3-1 to TRBJ1-1; D ambiguous. Germline V lookup: CDR1 LGHDT, CDR2 YNNKEL (reference sequence). Trimming stripped 6 bases from V and 0 bases from J, with 11 bases between. The CDR3 length is 14 residues. CDR3 region: CASSQAGMNTEAFF. In nucleotides, the CDR3 is TGTGCCAGCAGTCAGGCGGGGATGAACACTGAAGCTTTCTTT. Full variable domain (missing parts from reference TRBV3-1 and TRBJ1-1): DTAVSQTPKYLVTQMGNDKSIKCEQNLGHDTMYWYKQDSKKFLKIMFSYNNKELIINETVPNRFSPKSPDKAHLNLHINSLELGDSAVYFCASSQAGMNTEAFFGQGTRLTVV.

This clonotype has at least ten counts. The V and J genes are TRBV7-9 and TRBJ2-4; the match to TRBD1 covers 8 bases. The CDR3 loop spans 15 amino acids. CDR1 is SEHNR and CDR2 is FQNEAQ in the germline V gene (reference sequence). The V gene end was trimmed by 5 bases and the J gene end by 7 bases; junction bases not matched to a gene: 10. The CDR3 nucleotides are TGTGCCAGCAGCATGAGGACAGGGTTGGACAACATTCAGTACTTC. This encodes CASSMRTGLDNIQYF.

This clonotype was seen a few times. The chain links TRBV20-1 to TRBJ1-6; D ambiguous. Per the germline V gene, CDR1 is DFQATT and CDR2 is SNEGSKA (reference sequence). CDR3 length: 15 amino acids. Trimming removed 6 bases from V and 11 bases from J, with 23 bases in between. CDR3 DNA sequence: TGCAGTGCATATCGCAGAAGCATCCCTAAAACACCCCTCCACTTT. Translation gives CSAYRRSIPKTPLHF.

This chain uses TRBV11-2 with TRBJ2-3; 7 bases align to TRBD1. The CDR3 covers 18 residues. Germline trimming cut 5 bases from V and 0 bases from J; bases unmatched to any gene: 14. The germline V gene encodes CDR1 SGHAT and CDR2 FQNNGV. The CDR3 here is CASSRTRGLISSTDTQYF. DNA for the CDR3: TGTGCCAGCAGCCGCACAAGGGGGCTAATTTCTAGCACAGATACGCAGTATTTT.

The table lists this clonotype with a few counts. CDR3 loop: CASSSNTGYTEAFF. The CDR3 DNA reads TGTGCCAGCAGCTCCAACACAGGTTACACTGAAGCTTTCTTT. The chain couples TRBV27 to TRBJ1-1; tentative D call: TRBD1 (5 bases). There are 14 residues in the CDR3. Deletions cut 6 bases from V and 3 bases from J, with 14 bases between. Germline CDR1 and CDR2: MNHEY and SMNVEV (reference sequence).

This clonotype was counted a few times. This CDR3 is CASRRPGLHTGELFF. CDR3 bases: TGTGCCAGCAGGCGTCCGGGACTACACACCGGGGAGCTGTTTTTT. The chain carries TRBV11-2 and TRBJ2-2; 7 nucleotides agree with TRBD2. The CDR3 contains 15 residues. With V trimmed by 6 bases and J by 3 bases, 7 bases remained unmatched. Germline values: CDR1 SGHAT, CDR2 FQNNGV.

This clonotype was counted between two and nine times. The V call is TRBV10-3, the J call TRBJ1-2, with a weak D call TRBD1 (5 bases). This CDR3 is 15 amino acids long. Germline CDR1 is ENHRY and CDR2 is SYGVKD. Between the trimmed V and J ends, which lost 6 bases and 4 bases, there was a span of 18 bases. DNA for the CDR3: TGTGCCATCAGCGATCCCCAGGGTTTTAGCTATGGCTACACCTTC. Translating it yields CAISDPQGFSYGYTF.

This clonotype was observed a handful of times. The chain combines TRBV6-5 with TRBJ2-7; D is uncertain. The CDR3 spans 12 residues. CDR1 MNHEY and CDR2 SVGAGI come from the germline V gene. V was trimmed by 7 bases and J by 4 bases, leaving 11 bases between them. The CDR3: CASTTDTYEQYF. The DNA of the CDR3 is TGTGCCAGCACCACAGACACTTACGAGCAGTACTTC.

This clonotype has a single count. The V gene is TRBV12-3 or TRBV12-4, the J gene TRBJ2-6, with D perhaps being TRBD1 or TRBD2 (5 bases each). The ends were cut back, 5 bases at V and 0 bases at J, with 17 bases in the middle. The CDR3 has 18 amino acids. The CDR3 region has the DNA TGTGCCAGCAGTCCCCTTACGGGGCCTAACTCTGGGGCCAACGTCCTGACTTTC. Translation: CASSPLTGPNSGANVLTF.

The gene calls are TRBV5-6 and TRBJ2-2; 9 nucleotides align to TRBD1. Germline loops: CDR1 SGHDT, CDR2 YYEEEE. The CDR3 is made up of 16 amino acids. The ends lost 3 bases at V and 5 bases at J; junction bases unmatched: 8. The CDR3 coding sequence is TGTGCCAGCAGCTCTCCGGGACAGGGAGTAACCGGGGAGCTGTTTTTT. Its protein is CASSSPGQGVTGELFF.

This chain connects TRBV20-1 to TRBJ2-3; 11 positions agree with TRBD2. CDR3 length equals 17 residues. The J segment lost 4 bases and the V segment lost 6 bases, leaving 15 bases of the junction unmatched. Per germline, CDR1 DFQATT and CDR2 SNEGSKA (reference sequence). CDR3: CSAIPGVLAGVSDTQYF. The DNA for the CDR3 is TGCAGTGCGATCCCCGGGGTACTAGCGGGGGTTTCAGATACGCAGTATTTT.

The V call is TRBV3-1, the J call TRBJ2-2; no reliable D call. CDR1 and CDR2 from the germline V gene are LGHDT and YNNKEL (reference sequence). V lost 4 bases and J 4 bases, leaving 10 bases between the germline ends. There are 14 residues in the CDR3. This chain's CDR3 is CASSPSDSTGELFF. In DNA form, the CDR3 reads TGTGCCAGCAGCCCCTCTGATAGCACCGGGGAGCTGTTTTTT.

This clonotype was detected only a few times. This chain joins TRBV5-1 and TRBJ2-6; D is uncertain. The CDR3 runs to 18 residues. The V gene's germline CDR1 is SGHRS and CDR2 YFSETQ. The V end was cut by 3 bases, the J end by 0 bases, with 16 bases between. DNA of the CDR3: TGCGCCAGCAGCTCCCGTGGACCCGTATACTCTGGGGCCAACGTCCTGACTTTC. Translation: CASSSRGPVYSGANVLTF. Drawing the rest from reference TRBV5-1 and TRBJ2-6, the complete variable domain is KAGVTQTPRYLIKTRGQQVTLSCSPISGHRSVSWYQQTPGQGLQFLFEYFSETQRNKGNFPGRFSGRQFSNSRSEMNVSTLELGDSALYLCASSSRGPVYSGANVLTFGAGSRLTVL.

J is TRBJ2-1 and V is TRBV11-2; 9 nucleotides line up with TRBD2. Germline V gene data show CDR1 as SGHAT and CDR2 as FQNNGV. The CDR3 has 16 amino acids. V gave up 4 bases and J gave up 6 bases; unmatched junction bases: 10. The CDR3 DNA follows: TGTGCCAGCAGCTCACCCGGGACTAGCCAAACCAATGAGCAGTTCTTC. This sequence encodes CASSSPGTSQTNEQFF.

The chain links TRBV20-1 to TRBJ1-1; 11 nucleotides align to TRBD1. The ends lost 4 bases at V and 1 base at J; junction bases unmatched: 5. The germline gives CDR1 DFQATT, CDR2 SNEGSKA (reference sequence). This CDR3 is 15 amino acids long. In DNA form, the CDR3 reads TGCAGTGCTACGGACAGGGGGCTGCGGAACACTGAAGCTTTCTTT. Its protein product is CSATDRGLRNTEAFF.